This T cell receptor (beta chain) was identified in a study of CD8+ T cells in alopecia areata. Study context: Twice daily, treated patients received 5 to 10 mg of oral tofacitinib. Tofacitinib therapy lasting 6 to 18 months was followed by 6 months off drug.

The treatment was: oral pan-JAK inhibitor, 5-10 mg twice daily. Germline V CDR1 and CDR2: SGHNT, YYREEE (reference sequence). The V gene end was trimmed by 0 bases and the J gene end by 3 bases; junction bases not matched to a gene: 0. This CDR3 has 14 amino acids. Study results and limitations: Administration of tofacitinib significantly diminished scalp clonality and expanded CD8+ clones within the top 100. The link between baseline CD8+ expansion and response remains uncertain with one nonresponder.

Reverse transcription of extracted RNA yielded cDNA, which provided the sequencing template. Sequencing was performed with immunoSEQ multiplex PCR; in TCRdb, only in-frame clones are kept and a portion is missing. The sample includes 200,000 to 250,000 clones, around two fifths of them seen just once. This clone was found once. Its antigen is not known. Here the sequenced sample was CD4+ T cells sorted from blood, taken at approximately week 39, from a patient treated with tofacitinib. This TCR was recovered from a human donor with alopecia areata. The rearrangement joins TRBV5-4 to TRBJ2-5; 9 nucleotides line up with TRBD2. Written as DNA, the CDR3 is TGTGCCAGCAGCTTGGGCGGGAGGGAAGAGACCCAGTACTTC. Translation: CASSLGGREETQYF.